These T cell receptor beta chains were read from a single sample in a study of blood T cell repertoires in COVID-19. Profiled with immunoSEQ multiplex PCR; TCRdb holds only in-frame clones, not every one. The table has 200,000 to 250,000 clones, approximately 83% seen once. The specimen sequenced was PBMCs or T cells enriched from blood (not recorded which). Receptor source: a woman aged 55-69 years who had recovered from COVID-19. The CDR3 runs from the conserved cysteine through the conserved F or W. The order of the fields is clone size, V gene, J gene, D gene, CDR3 protein, CDR3 DNA. D genes are given only for firm matches. The size field is filled for only some rows; it gives once, few, many or a size class.

>.|TRBV14|TRBJ1-3|.
CASSQLSGGSGNTIYF
TGTGCCAGCAGCCAGCTGTCCGGGGGCTCTGGAAACACCATATATTTT
>once|TRBV5-8|TRBJ2-3|TRBD1
CASSLGGTGIGDTQYF
TGTGCCAGCAGCTTGGGGGGGACAGGGATAGGAGATACGCAGTATTTT
>.|TRBV9|TRBJ2-2|TRBD2
CASSVDASGGLTGELFF
TGTGCCAGCAGCGTAGATGCTAGCGGGGGCCTCACCGGGGAGCTGTTTTTT
>.|TRBV29-1|TRBJ2-4|TRBD1
CSVGQGSATDIQYF
TGCAGCGTTGGACAGGGGTCCGCGACAGACATTCAGTACTTC
>.|TRBV9|TRBJ1-6|.
CASTALQSPAYNSPLHF
TGTGCCAGCACCGCTCTACAGTCCCCCGCCTATAATTCACCCCTCCACTTT
>.|TRBV6-1|TRBJ1-1|.
CASSSITNTEAFF
TGTGCCAGCAGTTCTATAACCAACACTGAAGCTTTCTTT
>.|TRBV4-3|TRBJ2-1|.
CASSQDLATPTGEQFF
TGCGCCAGCAGCCAAGATCTAGCGACCCCCACGGGAGAGCAGTTCTTC
>.|TRBV11-2|TRBJ2-7|.
CASSRVWGADYEQYF
TGTGCCAGCAGCCGCGTGTGGGGCGCGGACTACGAGCAGTACTTC
>.|TRBV6-6|TRBJ1-6|TRBD1
CASTTGGASSPLHF
TGTGCCAGCACCACAGGGGGGGCTTCTTCACCCCTCCACTTT
>few|TRBV28|TRBJ1-3|.
CASSQTGFSGNTIYF
TGTGCCAGCAGTCAAACAGGTTTCTCTGGAAACACCATATATTTT